These T cell receptor beta chains were read from a single sample in a study of T-cell reconstitution after alpha-beta-depleted transplantation in children. Via MiXCR, TCRdb re-called the PCR reads, giving one row per CDR3 protein. The sample includes 220,000 or so distinct CDR3 sequences, around 7.5% of them seen just once. The input for sequencing was PBMCs, mostly from graft donor cells, taken 180 days after TCRalphabeta/CD19-depleted stem cell transplant. The receptors derive from a male patient younger than 18 who had a stem cell transplant for acute lymphoblastic leukemia, so the T cells may come from the graft donor. Each CDR3 is given with its conserved first and last residue. Each record gives: J gene, V gene, clone size, D gene, CDR3 protein, CDR3 DNA. The D gene is left open where the match is weak. A clone size is listed for some rows: how often the clone was seen (once, few, many), or a class if it is expanded.

>TRBJ2-3|TRBV29-1|many|NA
CSVEDRVASTDTQYF
TGCAGCGTTGAAGATAGAGTCGCTAGCACAGATACGCAGTATTTT
>TRBJ2-1|TRBV29-1|many|TRBD2
CSVAGGTSGRAALYNEQFF
TGCAGCGTTGCGGGGGGAACTAGCGGGAGGGCCGCACTTTACAATGAGCAGTTCTTC
>TRBJ2-4|TRBV18|many|TRBD2
CASSPLVNRGDIQYF
TGTGCCAGCTCACCACTGGTGAACCGGGGGGACATTCAGTACTTC
>TRBJ1-1|TRBV5-1|many|NA
CASSLNVDPTEAFF
TGCGCCAGCAGCTTGAACGTCGATCCCACTGAAGCTTTCTTT
>TRBJ2-7|TRBV29-1|many|NA
CSVLGGGKISYEQYF
TGCAGCGTTCTAGGGGGGGGAAAAATCTCCTACGAGCAGTACTTC
>TRBJ1-6|TRBV20-1|many|NA
CSARVPVTGLRSPLHF
TGCAGTGCTAGAGTTCCCGTTACAGGGCTAAGGTCACCCCTCCACTTT
>TRBJ2-7|TRBV21-1|NA|NA
CASSKVLGHLNSYEQYF
TGTGCCAGCAGCAAAGTTCTGGGACACCTAAACTCCTACGAGCAGTACTTC
>TRBJ1-5|TRBV28|many|NA
CASSPGQAGNQPQHF
TGTGCCAGCAGTCCCGGGCAGGCGGGGAATCAGCCCCAGCATTTT
>TRBJ2-1|TRBV9|many|NA
CASSVKGNGGGLSYNEQFF
TGTGCCAGCAGCGTAAAGGGGAATGGGGGAGGACTATCCTACAATGAGCAGTTCTTC
>TRBJ2-7|TRBV18|NA|NA
CASSRNVGRVSYEQYF
TGTGCCAGCTCACGAAACGTAGGGAGAGTCTCCTACGAGCAGTACTTC
>TRBJ2-5|TRBV4-3|many|NA
CASSQDRHQETQYF
TGCGCCAGCAGCCAAGACCGACACCAAGAGACCCAGTACTTC
>TRBJ2-6|TRBV11-3|many|TRBD1
CASSQKGQGESGANVLTF
TGTGCCAGCAGCCAGAAGGGCCAGGGGGAATCTGGGGCCAACGTCCTGACTTTC
>TRBJ1-4|TRBV2|many|NA
CASKGVSGANEKLFF
TGTGCCAGCAAGGGAGTTAGCGGGGCTAATGAAAAACTGTTTTTT
>TRBJ2-7|TRBV7-9|many|TRBD1
CASSYGTGEQYF
TGTGCCAGCAGCTATGGGACAGGGGAGCAGTACTTC
>TRBJ1-2|TRBV19|many|TRBD1
CATRDSHYGYTF
TGTGCCACCAGGGACAGCCACTATGGCTACACCTTC
>TRBJ1-5|TRBV27|many|NA
CASSWTATSNQPQHF
TGTGCCAGCAGTTGGACGGCTACTAGCAATCAGCCCCAGCATTTT
>TRBJ2-2|TRBV27|many|TRBD2
CASSPRGLAAANTGELFF
TGTGCCAGCAGTCCGAGGGGACTAGCGGCAGCGAACACCGGGGAGCTGTTTTTT
>TRBJ2-1|TRBV6-4|many|NA
CASSDWGGPFYNEQFF
TGTGCCAGCAGTGACTGGGGGGGGCCATTCTACAATGAGCAGTTCTTC
>TRBJ1-1|TRBV29-1|many|TRBD1
CSVDRGMNTEAFF
TGCAGCGTAGACAGGGGGATGAACACTGAAGCTTTCTTT
>TRBJ2-1|TRBV7-9|many|TRBD2
CASSARLRSGGPNEQFF
TGTGCCAGCAGCGCCCGACTAAGGAGCGGGGGGCCGAATGAGCAGTTCTTC
>TRBJ2-2|TRBV19|many|NA
CASRIQPSTGELFF
TGTGCCAGTAGGATCCAACCGAGCACCGGGGAGCTGTTTTTT
>TRBJ2-3|TRBV7-9|few|NA
CASSPGLLDTQYF
TGTGCCAGCAGCCCGGGACTCCTAGATACGCAGTATTTT
>TRBJ2-7|TRBV5-1|many|NA
CASREGSRKVHEQYF
TGCGCCAGCAGGGAGGGATCTAGAAAGGTCCACGAGCAGTACTTC
>TRBJ1-3|TRBV3-1|many|TRBD1
CASSLGTGRGNTIYF
TGTGCCAGCAGCTTGGGGACAGGCAGAGGAAACACCATATATTTT
>TRBJ1-5|TRBV7-8|many|NA
CASSHDGDQPQHF
TGTGCCAGCAGTCACGACGGAGATCAGCCCCAGCATTTT
>TRBJ1-3|TRBV2|many|NA
CASTGNTIYF
TGTGCCAGCACCGGAAACACCATATATTTT
>TRBJ1-2|TRBV7-3|many|NA
CASTNWDRNYGYTF
TGTGCCAGCACCAATTGGGACCGAAACTATGGCTACACCTTC
>TRBJ2-6|TRBV20-1|many|TRBD1
CSASTGRGNVLTF
TGCAGTGCGTCGACAGGGAGAGGTAACGTCCTGACTTTC
>TRBJ2-1|TRBV29-1|many|NA
CSVERTNNEQFF
TGCAGCGTTGAAAGGACGAACAATGAGCAGTTCTTC
>TRBJ1-1|TRBV3-1|many|TRBD1
CASSQDGSPEGQRAFF
TGTGCCAGCAGCCAAGATGGGTCCCCGGAGGGACAGCGGGCTTTCTTT
>TRBJ2-1|TRBV5-1|many|TRBD2
CASSSPGLAGNEQFF
TGCGCCAGCAGCTCTCCGGGACTAGCGGGCAATGAGCAGTTCTTC
>TRBJ2-7|TRBV7-8|many|NA
CASSLVRSRPSWNEQYF
TGTGCCAGCAGCTTAGTAAGGTCCAGGCCTTCGTGGAACGAGCAGTACTTC
>TRBJ1-1|TRBV2|NA|NA
CASSGVRSNTEAFF
TGTGCCAGCAGTGGGGTTCGGTCGAACACTGAAGCTTTCTTT
>TRBJ1-1|TRBV2|many|NA
CASSEALRGYTEAFF
TGTGCCAGCAGTGAAGCGCTTCGGGGTTACACTGAAGCTTTCTTT
>TRBJ1-1|TRBV28|many|TRBD1
CASSSLDRELTEAFF
TGTGCCAGCAGTTCGTTAGACAGGGAATTGACTGAAGCTTTCTTT
>TRBJ1-1|TRBV9|many|TRBD1
CASSPSPGTGEAFF
TGTGCCAGCAGCCCCAGTCCCGGGACAGGGGAGGCTTTCTTT
>TRBJ2-7|TRBV6-2/TRBV6-3|many|NA
CASSYSTGEQYF
TGTGCCAGCAGTTACTCGACGGGAGAGCAGTACTTC
>TRBJ2-1|TRBV28|NA|TRBD2
CASSSGGPRSDEQFF
TGTGCCAGCAGTTCGGGGGGACCTCGGTCCGATGAGCAGTTCTTC
>TRBJ2-2|TRBV5-1|many|TRBD2
CASSLGPSGSNNGELFF
TGCGCCAGCAGCTTAGGGCCTAGCGGGAGTAACAACGGGGAGCTGTTTTTT
>TRBJ1-1|TRBV4-3|many|NA
CASSQDLQGGSAFF
TGCGCCAGCAGCCAAGATCTCCAGGGTGGCTCGGCTTTCTTT
>TRBJ2-7|TRBV28|many|NA
CASSFWDRTYEQYF
TGTGCCAGCAGTTTTTGGGACCGTACCTACGAGCAGTACTTC
>TRBJ2-7|TRBV12-3/TRBV12-4|many|TRBD1
CASSPDREIYEQYF
TGTGCCAGCAGTCCCGACAGGGAGATCTACGAGCAGTACTTC
>TRBJ2-3|TRBV7-9|few|NA
CASSLGEGLPADTQYF
TGTGCCAGCAGCTTAGGGGAAGGATTACCGGCAGATACGCAGTATTTT
>TRBJ2-7|TRBV9|many|NA
CASSATSGTSPYEQYF
TGTGCCAGCAGCGCCACTTCCGGGACGTCTCCCTACGAGCAGTACTTC
>TRBJ2-7|TRBV7-3|many|NA
CASSPQGTLSSYEQYF
TGTGCCAGCAGCCCCCAAGGGACCCTTAGCTCCTACGAGCAGTACTTC
>TRBJ1-2|TRBV12-5|many|TRBD1
CASGSPGTGGFGYTF
TGTGCTAGTGGTTCCCCCGGGACAGGGGGTTTTGGCTACACCTTC
>TRBJ2-7|TRBV13|many|TRBD1
CASSQRDRGHEQYF
TGTGCCAGCAGTCAACGGGACAGGGGACACGAGCAGTACTTC
>TRBJ1-4|TRBV6-1|many|NA
CASSEKWSEKLFF
TGTGCCAGCAGTGAAAAGTGGAGTGAAAAACTGTTTTTT
>TRBJ2-1|TRBV28|many|NA
CASISGTRSYNEQFF
TGTGCCAGCATCAGTGGGACAAGATCCTACAATGAGCAGTTCTTC
>TRBJ2-7|TRBV7-2|many|NA
CASSLALGGNYEQYF
TGTGCCAGCAGCTTAGCGCTGGGCGGAAACTACGAGCAGTACTTC
>TRBJ1-6|TRBV5-1|many|TRBD1
CASSLGTGNSPLHF
TGCGCCAGCAGCTTGGGGACAGGGAATTCACCCCTCCACTTT